These T cell receptor beta chains were read from a single sample in a study of cytomegalovirus exposure and HLA in healthy donors. The repertoire was sequenced with immunoSEQ multiplex PCR; TCRdb's copy has only in-frame clones and lacks some. Seen here are 150,000 or so clones, around 80% observed once, and the top ten hold approximately 3.2%. Sequencing input: PBMCs. The source is a man younger than 35 in good health and CMV-seropositive. Both conserved end residues are part of each CDR3. The D gene is left open where the match is weak. Rows may omit the clone size; those that give it use once, few, many or a size class.

CDR3: CASSIAGQGNYEQYF; DNA: TGTGCCAGTAGTATAGCTGGACAGGGGAACTACGAGCAGTACTTC; size: -; J: TRBJ2-7; D: TRBD1; V: TRBV19
CDR3: CAISETTGQTTF; DNA: TGTGCCATCAGTGAGACGACGGGACAGACCACCTTT; size: -; J: TRBJ1-1; D: TRBD1; V: TRBV10-3
CDR3: CSVEMGGGQRSNTGELFF; DNA: TGCAGCGTTGAAATGGGGGGAGGCCAAAGGTCGAACACCGGGGAGCTGTTTTTT; size: -; J: TRBJ2-2; D: -; V: TRBV29-1
CDR3: CASSRDRSTDTQYF; DNA: TGCGCCAGCAGCAGGGACAGATCCACAGATACGCAGTATTTT; size: -; J: TRBJ2-3; D: TRBD1; V: TRBV5-1
CDR3: CAISYRENYGYTF; DNA: TGTGCCATCAGTTACAGGGAAAACTATGGCTACACCTTC; size: -; J: TRBJ1-2; D: -; V: TRBV10-3
CDR3: CASSQAGSYLRNQPQHF; DNA: TGCGCCAGCAGCCAAGCCGGGTCCTATCTACGCAATCAGCCCCAGCATTTT; size: -; J: TRBJ1-5; D: -; V: TRBV4-1
CDR3: CAISEWEGGNQPQHF; DNA: TGTGCCATCAGTGAGTGGGAAGGGGGCAATCAGCCCCAGCATTTT; size: once; J: TRBJ1-5; D: -; V: TRBV10-3
CDR3: CASSQGPTGNQPQHF; DNA: TGTGCCAGCAGCCAAGGACCGACAGGGAATCAGCCCCAGCATTTT; size: -; J: TRBJ1-5; D: TRBD1; V: TRBV5-4
CDR3: CASSLIFTAGVREQYF; DNA: TGTGCCAGCAGTTTGATCTTCACAGCCGGGGTTCGGGAGCAGTACTTC; size: -; J: TRBJ2-7; D: -; V: TRBV28
CDR3: CASSQTGTQNYGYTF; DNA: TGTGCCAGCAGCCAGACAGGGACACAAAACTATGGCTACACCTTC; size: -; J: TRBJ1-2; D: TRBD1; V: TRBV7-9
CDR3: CASSKRDRGREQFF; DNA: TGTGCCAGCAGCAAGAGGGACAGGGGGCGGGAGCAGTTCTTC; size: -; J: TRBJ2-1; D: TRBD1; V: TRBV5-4
CDR3: CASSPRTGGQPQHF; DNA: TGTGCCAGTAGTCCACGGACAGGGGGGCAGCCCCAGCATTTT; size: -; J: TRBJ1-5; D: TRBD1; V: TRBV19
CDR3: CASSLGASGAGNEQFF; DNA: TGTGCCAGCAGCTTGGGGGCTAGCGGGGCGGGGAATGAGCAGTTCTTC; size: -; J: TRBJ2-1; D: TRBD2; V: TRBV5-4
CDR3: CASRQGLAEETQYF; DNA: TGTGCCAGCAGACAAGGACTAGCGGAAGAGACCCAGTACTTC; size: -; J: TRBJ2-5; D: TRBD2; V: TRBV6-1
CDR3: CASSLLAGTHEQYF; DNA: TGTGCCAGCAGCTTACTAGCGGGAACTCACGAGCAGTACTTC; size: -; J: TRBJ2-7; D: TRBD2; V: TRBV7-2
CDR3: CASRGGAEAFF; DNA: TGTGCCAGCAGGGGAGGGGCTGAAGCTTTCTTT; size: -; J: TRBJ1-1; D: -; V: TRBV7-6
CDR3: CASSLVPGGEAFF; DNA: TGTGCCAGCAGCTTAGTCCCGGGAGGTGAAGCTTTCTTT; size: -; J: TRBJ1-1; D: -; V: TRBV11-3
CDR3: CASSYQGDPPYEQYF; DNA: TGTGCCAGTAGCTACCAAGGGGATCCCCCCTACGAGCAGTACTTC; size: few; J: TRBJ2-7; D: -; V: TRBV19
CDR3: CASSQQQGMNTEAFF; DNA: TGTGCCAGCAGCCAGCAACAGGGGATGAACACTGAAGCTTTCTTT; size: -; J: TRBJ1-1; D: TRBD1; V: TRBV7-6
CDR3: CASSFLQGAADTQYF; DNA: TGCGCCAGCAGCTTCCTACAGGGGGCAGCAGATACGCAGTATTTT; size: -; J: TRBJ2-3; D: TRBD1; V: TRBV5-1
CDR3: CAWASDNEQFF; DNA: TGTGCCTGGGCTAGCGACAATGAGCAGTTCTTC; size: few; J: TRBJ2-1; D: -; V: TRBV30
CDR3: CASRGLAGGNEQFF; DNA: TGTGCCAGCAGGGGACTAGCGGGAGGTAATGAGCAGTTCTTC; size: -; J: TRBJ2-1; D: TRBD2; V: TRBV2
CDR3: CASLRTGGYEQYF; DNA: TGTGCTAGCTTACGGACAGGGGGCTACGAGCAGTACTTC; size: -; J: TRBJ2-7; D: TRBD1; V: TRBV6-1
CDR3: CASSPPGGVAETQYF; DNA: TGTGCCAGCAGCCCCCCCGGGGGAGTCGCAGAGACCCAGTACTTC; size: -; J: TRBJ2-5; D: -; V: TRBV7-3
CDR3: CAWGADRGRVNTEAFF; DNA: TGTGCCTGGGGGGCGGACAGGGGGAGAGTGAACACTGAAGCTTTCTTT; size: few; J: TRBJ1-1; D: TRBD1; V: TRBV30
CDR3: CASSFSGRTGEQYF; DNA: TGTGCCAGCAGCTTTAGCGGGAGAACGGGCGAGCAGTACTTC; size: -; J: TRBJ2-7; D: TRBD2; V: TRBV5-4
CDR3: CASRRGQSTEAFF; DNA: TGCGCCAGCAGGAGGGGACAGAGCACTGAAGCTTTCTTT; size: once; J: TRBJ1-1; D: TRBD1; V: TRBV4-1
CDR3: CASKNPVGLDQPQHF; DNA: TGTGCCAGCAAGAATCCAGTGGGCCTGGATCAGCCCCAGCATTTT; size: few; J: TRBJ1-5; D: -; V: TRBV2
CDR3: CARFWERVSYEQYF; DNA: TGTGCCAGGTTCTGGGAGCGGGTCTCCTACGAGCAGTACTTC; size: -; J: TRBJ2-7; D: -; V: TRBV6-6
CDR3: CASSHPDSANTGELFF; DNA: TGTGCCAGCAGCCACCCGGACAGTGCGAACACCGGGGAGCTGTTTTTT; size: -; J: TRBJ2-2; D: -; V: TRBV28
CDR3: CASSPPSADTQYF; DNA: TGTGCCAGCAGCCCCCCGAGCGCAGATACGCAGTATTTT; size: few; J: TRBJ2-3; D: -; V: TRBV7-3
CDR3: CATSVLENEQFF; DNA: TGTGCCACTTCGGTCCTAGAAAATGAGCAGTTCTTC; size: -; J: TRBJ2-1; D: -; V: TRBV27
CDR3: CASSLAWKIVAGEAFF; DNA: TGCGCCAGCAGCTTGGCCTGGAAAATAGTGGCCGGGGAAGCTTTCTTT; size: -; J: TRBJ1-1; D: -; V: TRBV5-1
CDR3: CASSLGQREGRETQYF; DNA: TGTGCCAGCAGCTTAGGCCAGCGGGAGGGCCGAGAGACCCAGTACTTC; size: -; J: TRBJ2-5; D: TRBD2; V: TRBV7-8
CDR3: CASSKVQDKGRKSSYEQYF; DNA: TGTGCCAGCAGCAAAGTTCAGGACAAGGGGCGGAAGAGCTCCTACGAGCAGTACTTC; size: -; J: TRBJ2-7; D: -; V: TRBV21-1